A selection of T cell receptor beta chains follows, all from one sample in a study of spatial heterogeneity in lung cancer. TCRdb independently ran MiXCR on the 5' RACE reads; one entry per CDR3 protein. The data show just over 75,000 distinct CDR3 sequences, roughly 8% seen once. The material was PBMCs, obtained at surgery. All receptors come from a male donor with early-stage non-small cell lung cancer. The CDR3 runs from the conserved cysteine through the conserved F or W. The D gene is left open where the match is weak. Some rows have no size entry. The others give once, few or many, or a class for an expanded clone.

CASSFIAGGHGELFF TGTGCCAGCAGCTTTATAGCGGGAGGACACGGGGAGCTGTTTTTT TRBJ2-2 TRBD2 many TRBV11-2
CSATLVAGYYEQYF TGCAGTGCTACCCTAGTCGCCGGGTACTACGAGCAGTACTTC TRBJ2-7 NA NA TRBV20-1
CASSLDRGGETQYF TGTGCCAGCAGCTTAGACAGGGGAGGGGAGACCCAGTACTTC TRBJ2-5 NA many TRBV11-2
CSARGAMNTEAFF TGCAGTGCTAGGGGAGCCATGAACACTGAAGCTTTCTTT TRBJ1-1 NA many TRBV20-1
CASSSRQEELYGYTF TGTGCCAGCAGCTCGAGACAGGAAGAGCTCTATGGCTACACCTTC TRBJ1-2 NA many TRBV7-2
CSATLPLAGVFDGTDTQYF TGCAGTGCCACCCTTCCCCTAGCGGGAGTATTTGATGGCACAGATACGCAGTATTTT TRBJ2-3 TRBD2 NA TRBV20-1
CASSSNRVHTEAFF TGTGCCAGCAGTTCGAACAGGGTTCACACTGAAGCTTTCTTT TRBJ1-1 NA many TRBV27
CASTNNLQVSEDYGYTF TGTGCCAGCACTAACAACCTACAGGTTTCAGAGGACTATGGCTACACCTTC TRBJ1-2 NA NA TRBV6-2/TRBV6-3
CASSLLAGVETQYF TGTGCCAGCAGTTTACTAGCGGGAGTGGAGACCCAGTACTTC TRBJ2-5 TRBD2 NA TRBV28
CASKYRLASGTDTQYF TGTGCCAGCAAATATCGACTAGCCTCCGGCACAGATACGCAGTATTTT TRBJ2-3 TRBD2 NA TRBV7-2
CASSPGLAGETQYF TGTGCCAGCTCACCCGGACTAGCGGGAGAGACCCAGTACTTC TRBJ2-5 TRBD2 many TRBV18
CASSRLAGTYEQYF TGTGCCAGCAGTAGACTAGCGGGCACCTACGAGCAGTACTTC TRBJ2-7 TRBD2 many TRBV12-3/TRBV12-4
CASSKGTTQSSYNEQFF TGTGCCAGCAGCAAAGGAACTACCCAAAGCTCCTACAATGAGCAGTTCTTC TRBJ2-1 NA many TRBV21-1
CASSLALSGLAGDDEQFF TGTGCCAGCAGCTTAGCGCTTTCGGGACTAGCGGGAGATGATGAGCAGTTCTTC TRBJ2-1 TRBD2 few TRBV7-9
CASSLGTYSGNTIYF TGCGCCAGCAGCTTGGGGACTTACTCTGGAAACACCATATATTTT TRBJ1-3 NA many TRBV5-1
CSAAPVKGGEQYF TGCAGTGCTGCCCCGGTGAAGGGGGGCGAGCAGTACTTC TRBJ2-7 NA few TRBV20-1
CASSVKGSMETQYF TGTGCCAGCAGTGTCAAGGGGTCCATGGAGACCCAGTACTTC TRBJ2-5 NA few TRBV2
CASSVDGVTYNEQFF TGTGCCAGCAGCGTAGATGGGGTCACCTACAATGAGCAGTTCTTC TRBJ2-1 NA many TRBV9
CASRNRDTAYEQYF TGTGCCAGCAGGAACCGGGACACCGCCTACGAGCAGTACTTC TRBJ2-7 NA NA TRBV6-6
CASRDTRNTGELFF TGTGCCAGCAGGGACACCCGGAACACCGGGGAGCTGTTTTTT TRBJ2-2 NA many TRBV25-1
CASRTRGGPYEQYF TGTGCCAGTAGAACAAGGGGGGGACCCTACGAGCAGTACTTC TRBJ2-7 NA few TRBV19
CASSPTGHEQYF TGTGCCAGCAGCCCAACCGGGCACGAGCAGTACTTC TRBJ2-7 NA many TRBV9
CASSRELVQFF TGTGCCAGCAGCCGGGAGTTGGTGCAGTTCTTC TRBJ2-1 NA NA TRBV3-1
CSARDQGSNYEKLFF TGCAGTGCTAGAGATCAGGGTTCTAACTATGAAAAACTGTTTTTT TRBJ1-4 NA many TRBV20-1
CATSDPGPCQPQHF TGTGCCACCAGTGACCCTGGTCCTTGTCAGCCCCAGCATTTT TRBJ1-5 NA NA TRBV24-1
CAISSGRGGSGNTIYF TGTGCCATCAGTTCGGGAAGGGGAGGCTCTGGAAACACCATATATTTT TRBJ1-3 NA few TRBV10-3
CASSYGSQQNSPLHF TGTGCCAGCAGTTACGGTTCCCAGCAAAATTCACCCCTCCACTTT TRBJ1-6 NA many TRBV6-6
CSALRQPNTEAFF TGCAGTGCCCTCCGACAGCCGAACACTGAAGCTTTCTTT TRBJ1-1 NA NA TRBV20-1
CASSKFNEQFF TGTGCCAGCAGTAAATTTAATGAGCAGTTCTTC TRBJ2-1 NA NA TRBV6-5
CASSFRQGQAMNTEAFF TGTGCCAGCAGTTTCCGACAAGGTCAGGCCATGAACACTGAAGCTTTCTTT TRBJ1-1 NA many TRBV27
CASSLYSTANEQFF TGTGCCAGCAGCTTATACTCGACGGCCAATGAGCAGTTCTTC TRBJ2-1 NA NA TRBV7-2
CASGAGFYEQYF TGTGCCAGCGGGGCGGGGTTCTACGAGCAGTACTTC TRBJ2-7 NA NA TRBV6-2/TRBV6-3
CAIGTGEEETQYF TGTGCCATCGGGACAGGGGAGGAGGAGACCCAGTACTTC TRBJ2-5 TRBD1 few TRBV10-3